This T cell receptor beta chain was identified during a study of T-cell reconstitution after alpha-beta-depleted transplantation in children. Germline V gene sequence: CDR1 SQVTM, CDR2 ANQGSEA. The V end was cut by 6 bases, the J end by 5 bases, with 13 bases between. This CDR3 is 13 amino acids long. Unique molecular identifiers were incorporated during preparation of the TCRbeta library. TCRdb ran MiXCR on the PCR reads and lists one entry per CDR3 protein. The sample has hundreds of thousands of distinct CDR3 sequences; roughly 17% are singletons. This clonotype was seen repeatedly, ten times or more.

The specimen was PBMCs from the stem cell graft donor, collected from the stem cell graft. The chain recombines TRBV29-1 with TRBJ2-2; either TRBD1 or TRBD2 may fit D (6 bases each). This TCR was sampled from a human donor who donated a stem cell graft to a child with acute myeloid leukemia. In DNA form, the CDR3 reads TGCAGCGTCCGTGGGGGGCTAACCGGGGAGCTGTTTTTT. Protein product: CSVRGGLTGELFF.